This paragraph reports one T cell receptor beta chain. Germline V lookup: CDR1 MNHEY, CDR2 SMNVEV (reference sequence). The CDR3 runs 14 residues. The ends lost 8 bases at V and 8 bases at J; junction bases unmatched: 9. The data derive from a study of control samples from healthy donors and cancer patients. Here immunoSEQ multiplex PCR was the method, and the copy in TCRdb shows in-frame clones only, minus some. This sample has about 150,000 clones; about 94% occur once, and the top ten carry around 6.1%. Material for sequencing was blood. V usage is TRBV27 and J usage is TRBJ1-2, with 12 bases that match TRBD1. This clonotype was sampled from a man aged 35 to 55 in good health. In DNA form, the CDR3 reads TGTGCCAGCGCTCCTACCGGGACAGGGGGCGGCTACACCTTC. It codes for CASAPTGTGGGYTF.